This T cell receptor beta chain was retrieved from a study of blood T cell repertoires in COVID-19. Across the study: From T cells, B-cell-depleted T cells, or PBMCs came the material, which was cDNA or gDNA.

Clones were read by immunoSEQ multiplex PCR, and TCRdb kept only the in-frame ones, dropping some. Here the sample spans about 220,000 clones, 80% being singletons. This clone came up a few times. The CDR3 sequence is 15 residues long. The germline V gene has CDR1 LGHNA and CDR2 YSLEER. Trimming removed 0 bases from V and 6 bases from J, with 14 bases in between. V usage is TRBV4-3 and J usage is TRBJ1-2; D call uncertain. The sample comprised peripheral blood. The receptor was derived from a human donor in a cohort sampled during active COVID-19. CDR3 nucleotide sequence: TGCGCCAGCAGCCAAGATCTTTACGGGGTTCATGGCTACACCTTC. Its translation is CASSQDLYGVHGYTF.